What follows are 30 T cell receptor beta chains derived from one specimen sequenced in a study of shared clonotypes between healthy human individuals. This table comes from immunoSEQ multiplex PCR, and its TCRdb copy is limited to in-frame clones, with some not included. This sample has roughly 2.4 million clones, with more than 90% found just once. Sequenced: naive CD4+ T cells sorted from blood. Subset meaning: CD45RA+ positively selected. These receptors were collected from a man between 18 and 29 years old in good health.

This rearrangement joins TRBV2 to TRBJ2-1, with a weak D call TRBD2 (5 bases). V dropped 3 bases and J dropped 7 bases, with 13 bases sitting between them. Per germline, CDR1 SNHLY and CDR2 FYNNEI. The CDR3 spans 14 residues. CDR3 coding DNA: TGTGCCAGCAGTGACTGGACGGGATTGAATGAGCAGTTCTTC. Amino acids: CASSDWTGLNEQFF.

This chain connects TRBV2 to TRBJ2-7, with a possible D match to TRBD1 (5 bases). Germline V CDR1 and CDR2: SNHLY, FYNNEI. Trimming pared 6 bases from V and 7 bases from J, leaving 19 bases between. The CDR3 is 14 amino acids. CDR3 in DNA: TGTGCCAGCAGAGAGACGCCAGGGCCCGGAGAGCAGTACTTC. Encoded protein: CASRETPGPGEQYF.

This clone occurred once. This chain connects TRBV19 to TRBJ1-5, with 10 bases aligning to TRBD1. The CDR3 sequence is 15 residues long. Trimming at V came to 5 bases and at J to 4 bases, leaving 5 bases not matched to a gene. CDR1 and CDR2 from the germline V gene are LNHDA and SQIVND (reference sequence). The CDR3 sequence is CASSVDRGANQPQHF. Written as DNA, the CDR3 is TGTGCCAGTAGTGTGGACAGGGGGGCTAATCAGCCCCAGCATTTT.

This chain connects TRBV25-1 to TRBJ2-2, with TRBD2 matching over 9 bases. CDR3 length: 16 amino acids. CDR1 MGHDK and CDR2 SYGVNS come from the germline V gene. V lost 3 bases to trimming and J lost 5 bases; unmatched junction nucleotides: 7. CDR3: CASSDSGSGRTGELFF. The CDR3 DNA is TGTGCCAGCAGTGATAGCGGGAGTGGGAGAACCGGGGAGCTGTTTTTT.

The V gene is TRBV5-1, the J gene TRBJ2-2; D may be TRBD2 (5 bases). The germline gives CDR1 SGHRS, CDR2 YFSETQ. This CDR3 spans 15 amino acids. With 0 bases removed from V and 4 bases from J, the gap between germline ends came to 10 bases. CDR3 in DNA: TGCGCCAGCAGCTTGGACGGGATGGCCACCGGGGAGCTGTTTTTT. Translation: CASSLDGMATGELFF.

The chain recombines TRBV5-1 with TRBJ1-3; D is undetermined. The CDR3 sequence is 16 residues long. The germline V and J ends were trimmed by 4 bases and 0 bases, with 14 bases remaining between them. The germline V gene has CDR1 SGHRS and CDR2 YFSETQ. CDR3 bases: TGCGCCAGCAGCCTGTCCGTGGTAGACTCTGGAAACACCATATATTTT. Translating it yields CASSLSVVDSGNTIYF.

The chain is built from TRBV29-1 and TRBJ1-1; 7 bases agree with TRBD1. This CDR3 is 13 amino acids long. CDR1 and CDR2 from the germline V gene are SQVTM and ANQGSEA. V gave up 7 bases and J gave up 3 bases; unmatched junction bases: 8. The CDR3 bases are TGCAGCGCTGGGACAGCCGGGGACACTGAAGCTTTCTTT. Translating it yields CSAGTAGDTEAFF.

J is TRBJ1-1 and V is TRBV19, with a possible D match to TRBD1 (6 bases). The V gene lost 7 bases and the J gene lost 0 bases, with 12 bases spanning the gap. CDR3 length: 14 amino acids. CDR1 and CDR2 (germline): LNHDA, SQIVND (reference sequence). The CDR3 region has the DNA TGTGCCAGTAACTTGGGACACCTGAACACTGAAGCTTTCTTT. Protein sequence: CASNLGHLNTEAFF. The complete variable domain, with remaining parts taken from reference TRBV19 and TRBJ1-1, reads DGGITQSPKYLFRKEGQNVTLSCEQNLNHDAMYWYRQDPGQGLRLIYYSQIVNDFQKGDIAEGYSVSREKKESFPLTVTSAQKNPTAFYLCASNLGHLNTEAFFGQGTRLTVV.

A remark on this clone: In the same sample, other DNA sequences code for this CDR3. The chain combines TRBV9 with TRBJ2-2; D remains unclear. Germline assignment: CDR1 SGDLS and CDR2 YYNGEE. Between the trimmed V and J ends, which lost 0 bases and 1 base, there was a span of 7 bases. The CDR3 is 15 residues long. In DNA form, the CDR3 reads TGTGCCAGCAGCGTAGGGAGCCAGAACACCGGGGAGCTGTTTTTT. It translates to CASSVGSQNTGELFF.

This chain links TRBV7-2 with TRBJ2-7, with 8 bases identical to TRBD1. The CDR3 is 14 amino acids. Germline loops: CDR1 SGHTA, CDR2 FQGNSA. V gave up 5 bases and J gave up 3 bases; unmatched junction bases: 6. The CDR3 nucleotides read TGTGCCAGCAGCGCCGACAGGGGAGGCTACGAGCAGTACTTC. It specifies CASSADRGGYEQYF.

The chain joins TRBV30 to TRBJ2-7, with 10 nucleotides matching TRBD1. V was pared by 0 bases and J by 7 bases, with 12 bases of the junction left unmatched. The CDR3 spans 16 residues. Germline V gene lookup returns CDR1 GTSNPN and CDR2 SVGIG (reference sequence). The CDR3 here is CAWSVGTDRGWWEQYF. The CDR3 DNA reads as TGTGCCTGGAGTGTGGGGACGGACAGGGGGTGGTGGGAGCAGTACTTC.

V gene TRBV2 combines with J gene TRBJ1-1; D remains ambiguous. CDR1 and CDR2 (germline): SNHLY, FYNNEI. There are 13 residues in the CDR3. Trimming shortened V by 7 bases and J by 1 base, and 10 bases separated the two germline ends. Here the CDR3 reads CASTLAPNTEAFF. CDR3 nucleotides: TGTGCCAGCACTCTCGCTCCGAACACTGAAGCTTTCTTT.

This rearrangement joins TRBV29-1 to TRBJ1-2; D remains ambiguous. The CDR3 extends over 15 amino acids. Germline V gives CDR1 SQVTM, CDR2 ANQGSEA. V shed 1 base and J shed 6 bases, with 18 bases lying between them. The CDR3 region is CSVEGRDRLRNGYTF. The CDR3 DNA sequence: TGCAGCGTTGAAGGGAGGGATCGTTTAAGGAATGGCTACACCTTC.

V and J are TRBV19 and TRBJ2-1; 7 nucleotides agree with TRBD2. The J segment lost 7 bases and the V segment lost 8 bases, leaving 5 bases of the junction unmatched. Germline V gene lookup returns CDR1 LNHDA and CDR2 SQIVND (reference sequence). This CDR3 spans 12 amino acids. The CDR3 loop is CASARTRNEQFF. The DNA of the CDR3 is TGTGCCAGTGCTAGGACTAGGAATGAGCAGTTCTTC.

CDR3 sequence: CASSDTGLGSGNEQFF. The CDR3 DNA follows: TGCGCCAGCAGTGACACGGGACTAGGGTCTGGAAATGAGCAGTTCTTC. The chain carries TRBV10-1 and TRBJ2-1, with TRBD2 matching over 8 bases. V dropped 3 bases and J dropped 7; count of bases not matched to a gene: 11. Germline assignment: CDR1 WNHNN and CDR2 SYGVQD (reference sequence). This CDR3 has 16 residues.

The gene calls are TRBV19 and TRBJ1-1; D uncertain. Germline CDR1 reads LNHDA; CDR2 reads SQIVND (reference sequence). Trimming removed 0 bases at V and 3 bases at J, with 17 bases between. The CDR3 sequence is 17 residues long. The CDR3 region has the DNA TGTGCCAGTAGTATAGATCTATTGAGCACCCGGGACACTGAAGCTTTCTTT. Amino acids: CASSIDLLSTRDTEAFF.

This clone was seen a handful of times. The CDR3 protein is CASRGTGTPVPLHF. In nucleotides, the CDR3 is TGTGCCAGCAGGGGGACAGGAACTCCTGTTCCCCTCCACTTT. The chain uses TRBV6-1 and TRBJ1-6, with 8 bases lining up with TRBD1. This CDR3 spans 14 amino acids. Germline V gives CDR1 MNHNS, CDR2 SASEGT. J lost 13 bases, V lost 6 bases, and 11 bases had no gene match.

The genes are TRBV29-1 and TRBJ1-2; no definite D call. This CDR3 region has 13 residues. Trimming took 5 bases from V and 4 from J, leaving 14 bases between them. Germline CDR1 reads SQVTM; CDR2 reads ANQGSEA. The CDR3 DNA reads as TGCAGCGTTTCGACACGTTCGATCTATGGCTACACCTTC. It is translated as CSVSTRSIYGYTF.

J is TRBJ1-6 and V is TRBV2; D remains ambiguous. This CDR3 region has 13 residues. Trimming took off 7 bases at V and 7 bases at J, with 11 bases between the two ends. Germline CDR1 SNHLY, CDR2 FYNNEI. In DNA form, the CDR3 reads TGTGCCAGCATCGCCCTTGGGAATTCACCCCTCCACTTT. As protein: CASIALGNSPLHF. Supplemented by reference TRBV2 and TRBJ1-6, the full variable domain reads EPEVTQTPSHQVTQMGQEVILRCVPISNHLYFYWYRQILGQKVEFLVSFYNNEISEKSEIFDDQFSVERPDGSNFTLKIRSTKLEDSAMYFCASIALGNSPLHFGNGTRLTVT.

The chain joins TRBV10-3 to TRBJ2-7; D perhaps matches TRBD2 (6 bases). CDR1 and CDR2 from the germline V gene are ENHRY and SYGVKD. Trimming left V 8 bases short and J 4 bases short, with 24 bases between. The CDR3 runs to 16 residues. The CDR3 DNA sequence: TGTGCCATCTCGGTCGGCGGCGGGAAGGTGACGTACGAGCAGTACTTC. It translates to CAISVGGGKVTYEQYF.

Concerning this clone: In the same sample, other DNA sequences code for this CDR3. This chain connects TRBV5-4 to TRBJ2-5, with D perhaps matching TRBD2 (6 bases). The germline CDR1 and CDR2 sequences are SGHNT and YYREEE (reference sequence). The V end was cut by 0 bases, the J end by 1 base, with 10 bases between. This CDR3 contains 15 residues. Here the CDR3 DNA reads TGTGCCAGCAGCTTGGGGCGGGGCACCCAAGAGACCCAGTACTTC. This encodes CASSLGRGTQETQYF.

The V gene is TRBV11-2, the J gene TRBJ2-7, with a tentative D call TRBD1 (6 bases). The CDR3 extends over 13 amino acids. V dropped 2 bases and J dropped 4 bases, with 9 bases sitting between them. Germline V gene lookup returns CDR1 SGHAT and CDR2 FQNNGV. Written as DNA, the CDR3 is TGTGCCAGCAGCTTAAACAGGGCGTACGAGCAGTACTTC. As protein: CASSLNRAYEQYF.

The chain has TRBV5-1 and TRBJ2-1; the D gene is possibly TRBD2 (6 bases). Per the germline V gene, CDR1 is SGHRS and CDR2 is YFSETQ. This CDR3 contains 14 residues. Trimming cost V 0 bases and J 7 bases, with 11 bases left between them. The chain's CDR3 is CASSLAERANEQFF. The CDR3, as DNA: TGCGCCAGCAGCTTGGCGGAGCGGGCAAATGAGCAGTTCTTC.

This rearrangement joins TRBV13 to TRBJ2-1; 12 nucleotides agree with TRBD2. From germline, CDR1 is PRHDT and CDR2 FYEKMQ (reference sequence). J gave up 0 bases and V 5 bases, and 5 bases lay outside the gene matches. The CDR3 covers 17 residues. CDR3 bases: TGTGCCAGCAGCCATTGGACTAGCGGGACCTCCTACAATGAGCAGTTCTTC. Amino acid sequence: CASSHWTSGTSYNEQFF.

To note about this clone: Other DNA sequences from this sample encode an identical CDR3 as well. This chain joins TRBV4-3 and TRBJ1-5; D unresolved. V lost 0 bases to trimming and J lost 1 base, with 4 bases between them. This CDR3 has 14 amino acids. Looked up from germline, CDR1 is LGHNA and CDR2 is YSLEER. For the CDR3, the DNA is TGCGCCAGCAGCCAAGATAACAGCAATCAGCCCCAGCATTTT. Translation: CASSQDNSNQPQHF.

The chain combines TRBV9 with TRBJ2-1; TRBD1 might be the D (5 bases). The V end lost 2 bases, the J end lost 0 bases, and 12 bases lay between the germline ends. The CDR3 contains 16 residues. The germline V gene has CDR1 SGDLS and CDR2 YYNGEE. The CDR3 is CASSVTDSSSYNEQFF. For the CDR3, the DNA is TGTGCCAGCAGCGTCACTGACAGTAGCTCCTACAATGAGCAGTTCTTC.

This rearrangement joins TRBV30 to TRBJ2-2, with D perhaps TRBD1 (6 bases). Germline CDR1 reads GTSNPN; CDR2 reads SVGIG (reference sequence). This CDR3 contains 14 residues. DNA for the CDR3: TGTGCAGAGGGGCCGGGGACACCTGGGGGGGAGCTGTTTTTT. It yields the protein CAEGPGTPGGELFF.

The CDR3 sequence: CASSLTGTGGDEQYF. As DNA, the CDR3 is TGTGCCAGCAGTCTCACGGGGACAGGGGGCGACGAGCAGTACTTC. The chain has TRBV27 and TRBJ2-7; 12 bases fit TRBD1. V lost 5 bases to trimming and J lost 5 bases; unmatched junction nucleotides: 7. The germline gives CDR1 MNHEY, CDR2 SMNVEV (reference sequence). This CDR3 region has 15 residues.

The chain carries TRBV7-9 and TRBJ2-2; D possibly corresponds to TRBD2 (6 bases). CDR1 and CDR2 from the germline V gene are SEHNR and FQNEAQ (reference sequence). V was cut by 1 base and J by 4 bases, with 10 bases left in between. The CDR3 sequence is 15 residues long. CDR3 sequence reads: CASSLGRGSTGELFF. CDR3 nucleotide sequence: TGTGCCAGCAGCTTAGGGCGGGGAAGCACCGGGGAGCTGTTTTTT.

This clone was observed many times. The chain has TRBV2 and TRBJ1-3; no reliable D call. CDR3 size: 16 residues. Looked up from germline, CDR1 is SNHLY and CDR2 is FYNNEI. The V end was cut by 9 bases, the J end by 0 bases, with 18 bases between. The CDR3 protein is CASSRSSNPSGNTIYF. Here the CDR3 DNA reads TGTGCCAGTTCTCGGTCATCCAACCCCTCTGGAAACACCATATATTTT.